Each of the 5 T cell receptor beta chains below was sequenced from the same sample in a study of shared clonotypes between healthy human individuals. Profiling relied on immunoSEQ multiplex PCR, and the TCRdb table lists in-frame clones only, not all of them. The table has hundreds of thousands of clones, about two thirds seen once. The source material was memory CD4+ T cells sorted from blood. The subset was: CD45RA-negative fraction. The receptors shown here come from a woman in her 30s in good health.

The rearrangement uses TRBV10-3 and TRBJ2-1; D is perhaps TRBD1 (5 bases). V gave up 4 bases and J gave up 5 bases, with 6 bases separating them. The CDR3 runs 12 residues. The germline gives CDR1 ENHRY, CDR2 SYGVKD. DNA for the CDR3: TGTGCCATCAGTGTAGGGGACAATGAGCAGTTCTTC. This sequence encodes CAISVGDNEQFF.

This chain joins TRBV27 and TRBJ2-1, with 11 bases lining up with TRBD2. Trimming cost V 3 bases and J 5 bases; bases outside gene matches: 9. Germline V lookup: CDR1 MNHEY, CDR2 SMNVEV (reference sequence). The CDR3 is 17 residues long. CDR3 sequence: CASSFKPGLAVHNEQFF. The DNA of the CDR3 is TGTGCCAGCAGTTTCAAACCGGGACTAGCGGTTCACAATGAGCAGTTCTTC.

The rearrangement links TRBV25-1 to TRBJ2-5, with 13 bases that match TRBD2. Germline CDR1 is MGHDK and CDR2 is SYGVNS. The CDR3 consists of 16 residues. The V gene end was trimmed by 3 bases and the J gene end by 3 bases; junction bases not matched to a gene: 4. CDR3 nucleotide sequence: TGTGCCAGCAGTGAGCCCGGACTAGCGGGAGAAGAGACCCAGTACTTC. It is translated as CASSEPGLAGEETQYF.

The chain joins TRBV5-1 to TRBJ2-2, with 12 bases identical to TRBD2. J gave up 6 bases and V 1 base, and 7 bases lay outside the gene matches. Germline V gene sequence: CDR1 SGHRS, CDR2 YFSETQ. The CDR3 runs to 17 residues. CDR3 DNA sequence: TGCGCCAGCAGCTTGCCCGGGACTAGCGGGTCATCCGGGGAGCTGTTTTTT. This gives the protein CASSLPGTSGSSGELFF.

V and J are TRBV6-5 and TRBJ2-7; 13 nucleotides match TRBD2. CDR1 is MNHEY and CDR2 is SVGAGI in the germline V gene. This CDR3 spans 14 amino acids. V gave up 6 bases and J gave up 9 bases; unmatched junction bases: 8. CDR3 protein: CASSVGLAGSRQYF. In nucleotides, the CDR3 is TGTGCCAGCAGCGTGGGACTAGCGGGAAGTCGGCAGTACTTC.